Following are 23 T cell receptor beta chains from one sample sequenced in a study of TET2 disruption in CD19-targeted CAR T cells. Treatment here: autologous CTL019 cells: CD19 CAR with 4-1BB and CD3 zeta domains. Using immunoSEQ multiplex PCR, the repertoire was profiled, and TCRdb retains in-frame clones only, with some absent. This repertoire includes 25,000 or so clones. These TCRs are of unknown antigen specificity. The specimen was CD8- CAR+ T cells sorted from cultured blood T cells, collected for CD19 CAR T cell therapy. Sample subset: CD8-negative CAR-positive T cells from the infusion product. These receptor sequences come from a man between 65 and 85 years old with chronic lymphocytic leukemia.

A word on this clone: The read ends 3 residues shy of where the CDR3 ends; the end is completed using the germline J gene. The chain recombines TRBV5-5 with TRBJ1-1, with TRBD1 as a possible D gene (5 bases). The CDR3 totals 15 residues. CDR1 and CDR2 (germline): SGHKS, YYEKEE (reference sequence). The CDR3 bases that were read are TGTGCCAGCAGCTGGAGGGGCGACGAAACGGACATT. Amino acid sequence: CASSWRGDETDI. The CDR3 reads in full as CASSWRGDETDIAFF.

Concerning this clone: The read gets to within 3 residues of the CDR3 end, and the germline J gene fills in the rest. The chain couples TRBV20-1 to TRBJ1-6, with D possibly TRBD1 on 6 matching bases. The CDR3 runs to 13 residues. Germline values: CDR1 DFQATT, CDR2 SNEGSKA (reference sequence). V was pared by 3 bases and J by 7 bases, with 10 bases between. CDR3 region: CSARAQGNSPLHF. The CDR3 DNA, read in part, is TGCAGTGCTAGGGCACAGGGAAATTCACCC.

Comments on this clone: The CDR3 end lies 3 residues beyond the end of the read and is filled in from the germline J gene. The V gene is TRBV19, the J gene TRBJ2-2; D is ambiguous. CDR3 size: 13 residues. Per germline, CDR1 LNHDA and CDR2 SQIVND (reference sequence). V was clipped by 7 bases and J by 1 base, with 7 bases between them. CDR3 DNA (partial): TGTGCCAGTATTTTCCGGAACACCGGGGAG. Residues: CASIFRNTGE. The full CDR3 is CASIFRNTGELFF.

The sequenced part of the CDR3 DNA is TGCAGCGTGCAGTCCGGGACAGGGAAACAAGAGACC. It yields the protein CSVQSGTGKQET. The entire CDR3 is CSVQSGTGKQETQYF. V and J are TRBV29-1 and TRBJ2-5; TRBD1 matches 9 bases. The DNA ends 3 residues before the CDR3 does, and the rest of the CDR3 is filled in from the germline J gene. The germline CDR1 and CDR2 sequences are SQVTM and ANQGSEA. The CDR3 spans 15 residues. V dropped 6 bases and J dropped 2; count of bases not matched to a gene: 10.

To note about this clone: The read stops 3 residues short of the end of the CDR3; the missing end is completed from the germline J gene. The J gene is TRBJ2-3, the V gene TRBV24-1; TRBD2 is a possible D gene (7 bases). The CDR3 sequence is 16 residues long. Trimming took off 4 bases at V and 3 bases at J, with 16 bases between the two ends. CDR1 KGHDR and CDR2 SFDVKD come from the germline V gene. The CDR3 reads CATSDTQGGRTDTQYF. The sequenced part of the CDR3 DNA is TGTGCCACCAGTGACACACAGGGAGGGAGGACAGATACG.

As concerns this clone: At one end, the junction sequence differs from germline, possibly due to a read error. The CDR3 end is not reached by the read, which stops 3 residues before it; the germline J gene fills it in. The sample carries other DNA sequences with the same CDR3. The V call is TRBV7-8, the J call TRBJ1-3, with 8 nucleotides matching TRBD1. This CDR3 has 16 residues. CDR1 and CDR2 from the germline V gene are SGHVS and FQNEAQ. The CDR3 is CASSAVGQGIRNTIYF. The covered CDR3 bases are TGTGCCAGCAGCGCCGTTGGACAGGGTATAAGAAACACT.

Comment on this clone: The read ends 3 residues shy of where the CDR3 ends; the end is completed using the germline J gene. V gene TRBV5-1 combines with J gene TRBJ1-2, with 7 bases that match TRBD1. This CDR3 comprises 14 residues. Germline CDR1 is SGHRS and CDR2 is YFSETQ. The CDR3 DNA, read in part, is TGCGCCAGCAGCTTGGGGACAGGTCAATACGAC. Translated, it gives CASSLGTGQYD. The full CDR3 is CASSLGTGQYDYTF.

In the case of this clone: From the germline J gene comes the end of the CDR3, since the read stops 3 residues before it. V is TRBV11-2 and J is TRBJ1-1, with D perhaps TRBD1 (5 bases). Germline CDR1 SGHAT, CDR2 FQNNGV. CDR3 length: 15 amino acids. CDR3 region: CASSLGGAQYDTAFF. The CDR3 bases that were read are TGTGCCAGCAGCTTAGGCGGGGCCCAATATGATACG. Based on the CDR3 plus reference TRBV11-2 and TRBJ1-1, the full variable domain is EAGVAQSPRYKIIEKRQSVAFWCNPISGHATLYWYQQILGQGPKLLIQFQNNGVVDDSQLPKDRFSAERLKGVDSTLKIQPAKLEDSAVYLCASSLGGAQYDTAFFGQGTRLTVV.

In the case of this clone: From the germline J gene comes the end of the CDR3, since the read stops 3 residues before it. This chain uses TRBV2 with TRBJ1-5; D unresolved. V was pared by 5 bases and J by 0 bases, with 11 bases between. The CDR3 runs 15 residues. CDR1 and CDR2 (germline): SNHLY, FYNNEI. The covered CDR3 bases are TGTGCCAGCAGTTCGTCAAGCGGTAGCAATCAGCCC. It encodes CASSSSSGSNQP. The whole CDR3 is CASSSSSGSNQPQHF. Full variable domain (outside the CDR3, taken from reference TRBV2 and TRBJ1-5): EPEVTQTPSHQVTQMGQEVILRCVPISNHLYFYWYRQILGQKVEFLVSFYNNEISEKSEIFDDQFSVERPDGSNFTLKIRSTKLEDSAMYFCASSSSSGSNQPQHFGDGTRLSIL.

Points on this clone: The read ends 3 residues before the CDR3 terminus; that terminus is restored from the germline J gene. This chain uses TRBV4-1 with TRBJ2-7, with 10 bases aligning to TRBD2. This CDR3 is 13 amino acids long. CDR1 and CDR2 (germline): MGHRA, YSYEKL. J was trimmed by 5 bases and V by 4 bases; bases with no gene match: 2. The DNA read from the CDR3 is TGCGCCAGCAGCCTCGGGACTAGCGACGAG. Residues: CASSLGTSDE. The whole CDR3 region reads CASSLGTSDEQYF.

Comment on this clone: The CDR3 end falls 3 residues outside the read, so it is completed with the germline J gene. The genes are TRBV2 and TRBJ2-1; 13 bases align to TRBD2. V was clipped by 3 bases and J by 7 bases; unmatched bases: 6. Germline CDR1 SNHLY, CDR2 FYNNEI. CDR3 size: 16 residues. CDR3 loop: CASSEALAGGTNEQFF. The DNA read from the CDR3 is TGTGCCAGCAGTGAGGCACTAGCGGGGGGGACGAATGAG.

A word on this clone: The CDR3 is cut off 3 residues early in the read; its end comes from the germline J gene. The V gene is TRBV13, the J gene TRBJ2-5; 11 nucleotides match TRBD2. CDR1 is PRHDT, CDR2 FYEKMQ, per germline (reference sequence). V was clipped by 6 bases and J by 5 bases; unmatched bases: 5. The CDR3 extends over 14 amino acids. Incomplete CDR3 DNA: TGTGCCAGCAGGGTAGCGGGGGGGTCGGAGACC. Amino acids: CASRVAGGSET. The complete CDR3 reads CASRVAGGSETQYF.

A remark on this clone: The missing CDR3 end, 3 residues past where the read stops, is filled in from the germline J gene. Additional DNA sequences in this sample encode the identical CDR3. This chain joins TRBV2 and TRBJ2-4, with D tentatively TRBD2 (7 bases). Germline V gene data show CDR1 as SNHLY and CDR2 as FYNNEI. The CDR3 extends over 12 amino acids. The CDR3 protein is CASGGGLGGQYF. Incomplete CDR3 DNA: TGTGCCAGCGGGGGGGGGCTAGGGGGT.

Concerning this clone itself: Read data end 3 residues before the CDR3 end; the end is taken from the germline J gene. The rearrangement links TRBV19 to TRBJ2-3, with 10 positions matching TRBD1. J gave up 7 bases and V 7 bases, and 14 bases lay outside the gene matches. Per germline, CDR1 LNHDA and CDR2 SQIVND (reference sequence). The CDR3 extends over 16 amino acids. CDR3 region: CASTDLTGTGVNTQYF. The covered CDR3 bases are TGTGCCAGTACCGATCTCACAGGGACAGGGGTGAATACG.

Details on this clone: The germline gene is not matched at one end of the junction; a read error may be the cause. The missing CDR3 end, 3 residues past where the read stops, is filled in from the germline J gene. This CDR3 is also generated by other DNA sequences in the sample. V gene TRBV19 combines with J gene TRBJ1-2, with D possibly being TRBD1 (6 bases). Germline V gives CDR1 LNHDA, CDR2 SQIVND (reference sequence). The length of the CDR3 is 13 residues. CDR3 amino acids: CASSGQLNYGYTF. The CDR3 DNA, read in part, is TGTGCCAGTTCCGGACAGTTAAACTATGGT.

A word on this clone: The read halts 3 residues ahead of the CDR3 end, with the missing end drawn from the germline J gene. V usage is TRBV2 and J usage is TRBJ1-2; tentative D call: TRBD1 (5 bases). Germline V gene lookup returns CDR1 SNHLY and CDR2 FYNNEI. This CDR3 has 12 amino acids. This CDR3 reads CASSEKGSGYTF. The CDR3 bases that were read are TGTGCCAGCAGTGAGAAGGGGAGCGGC.

As to this clone: The read ends 3 residues early relative to the CDR3; the germline J gene fills the gap. Different DNA sequences within this sample yield the same CDR3. The rearrangement joins TRBV5-1 to TRBJ1-2; 8 bases map to TRBD1. The CDR3 consists of 17 residues. Germline CDR1 and CDR2: SGHRS and YFSETQ. CDR3 DNA, as far as it was read: TGCGCCAGCAGCTTGTCGGCCCACCGCGGACAGGGTGAGGGC. This translates into CASSLSAHRGQGEG. The whole CDR3 region reads CASSLSAHRGQGEGYTF.

As to this clone: The CDR3 end falls 3 residues outside the read, so it is completed with the germline J gene. J is TRBJ1-6 and V is TRBV11-2, with unresolved D. Trimming took 1 base from V and 8 from J, leaving 6 bases between them. Germline loops: CDR1 SGHAT, CDR2 FQNNGV. The CDR3 contains 13 residues. CDR3 loop: CASSLASYSPLHF. The CDR3 DNA, read in part, is TGTGCCAGCAGCTTAGCCTCCTATTCACCC. The whole variable domain, remainder taken from reference TRBV11-2 and TRBJ1-6, is EAGVAQSPRYKIIEKRQSVAFWCNPISGHATLYWYQQILGQGPKLLIQFQNNGVVDDSQLPKDRFSAERLKGVDSTLKIQPAKLEDSAVYLCASSLASYSPLHFGNGTRLTVT.

Comment on this clone: The sequence runs out 3 residues before the end of the CDR3; the remainder is reconstructed from the germline J gene. The V call is TRBV20-1, the J call TRBJ1-5; 9 nucleotides line up with TRBD1. Germline V gene sequence: CDR1 DFQATT, CDR2 SNEGSKA (reference sequence). V dropped 6 bases and J dropped 3; count of bases not matched to a gene: 9. The length of the CDR3 is 15 residues. The CDR3 reads CSATGTGPLNQPQHF. The sequenced CDR3 bases are TGCAGTGCAACCGGGACAGGGCCTCTCAATCAGCCC.

A remark on this clone: The sequenced fragment ends 3 residues before the CDR3 boundary, so the rest is inferred from the germline J gene. The rearrangement joins TRBV27 to TRBJ2-7; D is undetermined. Trimming shortened V by 5 bases and J by 0 bases, and 14 bases separated the two germline ends. Germline V lookup: CDR1 MNHEY, CDR2 SMNVEV (reference sequence). There are 15 residues in the CDR3. CDR3 DNA, as far as it was read: TGTGCCAGCAGTCTGGAGCCTAAGGGCTCCTACGAG. Its protein is CASSLEPKGSYE. The CDR3, in full, reads CASSLEPKGSYEQYF.

A remark on this clone: The read ends 3 residues shy of where the CDR3 ends; the end is completed using the germline J gene. The chain uses TRBV18 and TRBJ2-7; the match to TRBD1 covers 9 bases. CDR3 length: 13 residues. V shed 9 bases, J shed 0 bases, and the junction held 3 bases outside the gene matches. Germline V gives CDR1 KGHSH, CDR2 LQKENI. CDR3 DNA, as far as it was read: TGTGCCAGTGGACAGGGGAACTCCTACGAG. This codes for CASGQGNSYE. The CDR3 reads in full as CASGQGNSYEQYF.

As for this clone: Sequencing ends 3 residues short of the CDR3 end; the germline J gene provides the rest. J is TRBJ2-7 and V is TRBV7-9, with a weak D call TRBD2 (6 bases). The germline CDR1 and CDR2 sequences are SEHNR and FQNEAQ (reference sequence). The V and J ends lost 4 bases and 6 bases respectively, with 10 bases between them. The CDR3 consists of 12 residues. Incomplete CDR3 DNA: TGTGCCAGCAGCTGGGACTTCGGCGAG. Translation: CASSWDFGE. From start to end, the CDR3 is CASSWDFGEQYF.

Comments on this clone: Its ends do not fully match the called genes, so a read error is possible. The read terminates 3 residues ahead of where the CDR3 ends, so the germline J gene completes it. Other DNA variants within this sample encode the same CDR3. The gene calls are TRBV6-1 and TRBJ1-2; D is unresolved. Germline CDR1 and CDR2: MNHNS and SASEGT. The CDR3 has 14 amino acids. CDR3 DNA, as far as it was read: TGTGCCAGCAGTGAACGGCGGGAGTCCTATGGT. Translated, it gives CASSERRESYG. The complete CDR3 sequence is CASSERRESYGYTF.